This T cell receptor (beta chain) was identified in a study of cytomegalovirus exposure and HLA in healthy donors. The PCR contained 60 Vbeta and 13 Jbeta primers. The assay was immunoSEQ multiplex PCR, and TCRdb's table has in-frame clones only and misses some. The repertoire holds about 130,000 clones, around 80% seen once, with approximately 11% in the top ten. The CDR3 has 15 residues. Germline V gene lookup returns CDR1 SQVTM and CDR2 ANQGSEA. With V trimmed by 4 bases and J by 6 bases, 6 bases remained unmatched. J is TRBJ2-1 and V is TRBV29-1; 13 positions match TRBD2. The sequence derives from a man aged 25 to 40 in good health and CMV-seropositive. The material sequenced was PBMCs. Here the CDR3 reads CSVVRLAGGSNEQFF. CDR3 nucleotides: TGCAGCGTTGTGCGACTAGCGGGAGGTTCCAATGAGCAGTTCTTC.